This passage covers 8 T cell receptor beta chains from one sample sequenced in a study of cytomegalovirus exposure and HLA in healthy donors. The PCR used 60 Vbeta and 13 Jbeta primers. Repertoires were generated with immunoSEQ multiplex PCR, while TCRdb's copy carries only in-frame clones and drops some. The sample lists fewer than 200,000 clones, roughly three quarters seen once, with about 1.3% in the top ten. Sequenced input: PBMCs. These receptors came from a man in his sixties in good health and CMV-seronegative.

The chain is built from TRBV11-2 and TRBJ2-5, with unresolved D. Germline assignment: CDR1 SGHAT and CDR2 FQNNGV. Trimming took 1 base from V and 4 from J, leaving 4 bases between them. The CDR3 is made up of 12 amino acids. The CDR3 nucleotides are TGTGCCAGCAGCTTAGCCGGAGAGACCCAGTACTTC. This encodes CASSLAGETQYF.

This clone was detected only a few times. The CDR3 region is CASSHPRDEQYF. DNA of the CDR3: TGTGCCAGCAGCCACCCCAGGGACGAGCAGTACTTC. The genes are TRBV4-2 and TRBJ2-7; a weak D match, TRBD1 (5 bases). The ends were cut back, 3 bases at V and 5 bases at J, with 8 bases in the middle. Germline CDR1 reads LGHNA; CDR2 reads YNFKEQ. CDR3 length: 12 amino acids.

V is TRBV5-4 and J is TRBJ2-7; 10 nucleotides line up with TRBD2. Looked up from germline, CDR1 is SGHNT and CDR2 is YYREEE (reference sequence). V gave up 4 bases and J gave up 5 bases; unmatched junction bases: 12. The CDR3 runs 16 residues. The CDR3 reads CASSPWTSGGPHEQYF. CDR3 coding DNA: TGTGCCAGCAGCCCCTGGACTAGCGGAGGCCCCCACGAGCAGTACTTC.

The rearrangement uses TRBV5-8 and TRBJ2-7; the match to TRBD2 covers 9 bases. J lost 4 bases, V lost 5 bases, and 7 bases had no gene match. Germline CDR1 and CDR2: SGHTS and YDEGEE. The CDR3 consists of 14 residues. The CDR3 coding sequence is TGTGCCAGCAGACCGACTAGCGGATTTTACGAGCAGTACTTC. Translated, it gives CASRPTSGFYEQYF.

The chain carries TRBV7-2 and TRBJ2-3; D might be TRBD2 (5 bases). The CDR3 runs 13 residues. V shed 3 bases and J shed 10 bases, with 14 bases lying between them. Germline lookup yields CDR1 SGHTA and CDR2 FQGNSA. CDR3 amino acids: CASSFGRGSAQYF. CDR3 DNA: TGTGCCAGCAGCTTTGGACGTGGGAGTGCGCAGTATTTT.

This chain joins TRBV11-2 and TRBJ2-5; D is perhaps TRBD1 (5 bases). V was cut by 4 bases and J by 5 bases, with 5 bases left in between. Germline V gene data show CDR1 as SGHAT and CDR2 as FQNNGV. The CDR3 totals 11 residues. Here the CDR3 reads CASSSGETQYF. For the CDR3, the DNA is TGTGCCAGCAGCTCAGGGGAGACCCAGTACTTC.

The V and J genes are TRBV7-2 and TRBJ2-7, with D perhaps matching TRBD2 (5 bases). In germline, CDR1 is SGHTA, CDR2 FQGNSA. The CDR3 spans 14 residues. Deletions cut 1 base from V and 2 bases from J, with 9 bases between. The CDR3 region is CASSLGSGTYEQYF. In DNA, the CDR3 is TGTGCCAGCAGCTTAGGGAGCGGAACCTACGAGCAGTACTTC.

V and J are TRBV4-1 and TRBJ2-2, with D perhaps matching TRBD2 (7 bases). V was pared by 3 bases and J by 5 bases, with 22 bases between. The CDR3 has 18 residues. Germline values: CDR1 MGHRA, CDR2 YSYEKL. This chain's CDR3 is CASSQTPARGGWTGELFF. In nucleotides, the CDR3 is TGCGCCAGCAGCCAGACCCCTGCAAGGGGGGGATGGACCGGGGAGCTGTTTTTT.